This TCR beta chain was captured in a study of persistence of HIV-infected CD4 T cells. A remark on this clone: Its specificity is unknown.

Per the germline V gene, CDR1 is GTSNPN and CDR2 is SVGIG (reference sequence). This CDR3 is built from 18 residues. Trimming removed 0 bases from V and 4 bases from J, with 21 bases in between. Nonspecific anti-CD3/anti-CD28 bead stimulation represents the broad CD4+ T cell repertoire. CD4+ T cells upregulating both CD40 ligand and CD69 were sorted as responding cells. Sequencing used immunoSEQ version 4 in survey mode. Repertoires were generated with immunoSEQ multiplex PCR, while TCRdb's copy carries only in-frame clones and drops some. Here the sample spans about 43,000 clones, 80% to 90% being singletons.

The V and J genes are TRBV30 and TRBJ2-2; perhaps D is TRBD1 or TRBD2 (6 bases each). Sequencing used CD4+ T cells sorted from PBMCs after roughly 20-hour stimulation, obtained from a patient who received antiretroviral therapy. The sequence was collected from an adult man with HIV who was CMV-seropositive. The CDR3 loop reads CAWSVLGGGTSITGELFF. The CDR3 region has the DNA TGTGCCTGGAGTGTACTAGGAGGGGGTACTTCGATCACCGGGGAGCTGTTTTTT.